This T cell receptor beta chain was captured in a study of OX40 agonist ivuxolimab in advanced cancers. In terms of the full investigation: Ivuxolimab was a fully human IgG2 agonistic monoclonal antibody targeting the costimulatory receptor OX40 (CD134). Intravenous ivuxolimab was administered to patients every 2 weeks at six dose levels: 0.01, 0.1, 0.3, 1.5, 3 and 10 mg/kg. Of the approximately 50 patients in dose escalation, about 20 had hepatocellular carcinoma, some 15 had melanoma, 9 had renal cell carcinoma and 9 had head and neck cancer. In the dose-escalation cohort, roughly 80% of patients were male, and the mean age was approximately 60 years, with a range of about 20 to 90. Patients were allowed to have had prior anti-PD-1, anti-PD-L1 or anti-CTLA-4 therapy, and 40% of the dose-escalation patients had been treated with checkpoint inhibitors. Three dose-escalation patients achieved partial responses, one with hepatocellular carcinoma and two with cutaneous melanoma. Peripheral TCRbeta sequencing aimed to test whether ivuxolimab altered TCR sequence diversity and caused clonal T-cell expansion. The paper reports the monotherapy dose-escalation portion (N of about 47 patients) of the phase I ivuxolimab trial.

What the authors observed across the whole study: Low levels of normalized T-cell clonal expansion were also shown by some nonresponding patients. In the 0.1-3.0 mg/kg groups, partial responders were among the patients with the lowest normalized peripheral clonal expansion, particularly in CD8+ T cells. At doses of 0.1 to 3.0 mg/kg, clonal expansion of both CD4+ and CD8+ blood T cells was observed from baseline to week 6. On average, CD8+ T cells showed more expanded clones than CD4+ T cells after ivuxolimab. Which antigens the clonally expanded peripheral T cells were specific for was not determined.

Genomic DNA was isolated from the sorted cells so that the TCRbeta CDR3 region could be sequenced. The immunoSEQ Assay was used for sequencing of TCRbeta CDR3 regions. Sourced from immuneACCESS, this table was stored by TCRdb with only in-frame sequences that have V and J called. A share of the clones is absent; for the studies checked, an unresolved V gene accounts for under half, and the remainder has no known explanation. This sample holds over 20,000 clones; 65% to 90% were observed only once. Jointly, the top ten make up less than 25% of the sample. For this clone: The specificity of this receptor is unknown. No clone much larger than this one lies a single base away; base qualities are absent.

Trimming at the junction amounts to 8 bases on V and 6 bases on J, and the germline ends lie 10 bases apart. The germline V gene yields ENHRY for CDR1 and SYGVKD for CDR2. The CDR3 runs 12 residues from the cysteine to the phenylalanine. Only the CDR3 region is kept as DNA, spanning 36 bases read in frame from base 1. The trial excluded patients who had a history of autoimmune disease or were on systemic immunosuppression. Peripheral blood for TCR sequencing was drawn from every dose cohort at baseline, at cycle 4 day 1 and at cycle 7 day 1. Samples came from an open-label, multicenter, first-in-human phase I dose-escalation trial of ivuxolimab. The trial enrolled adults with locally advanced or metastatic head and neck squamous cell, hepatocellular, melanoma or renal cell carcinoma. Before TCR sequencing, CD4+ and CD8+ T cells were separately sorted from peripheral blood.

Sequencing was performed on CD4+ or CD8+ T cells sorted from blood, taken in a trial of the OX40 agonist ivuxolimab. The chain is assembled from TRBV10-3 and TRBJ2-2; a confident D gene designation cannot be given. This sequence originates from an adult with an advanced solid tumor such as melanoma, head and neck, liver or kidney cancer. CDR3 region: CAILSFAGELFF. In nucleotide form, the sequence is TGTGCCATCTTATCGTTTGCCGGGGAGCTGTTTTTT.